This T cell receptor beta chain derives from a study of T cell repertoires in cytomegalovirus infection. Study context: Selected CMV epitopes included recently identified HLA-C-restricted ones as well as well-studied HLA-B-restricted ones.

Regarding the study as a whole: Cumulative frequency of public TCR beta families picked out carriers of CMV plus the relevant HLA.

This clonotype was seen a few times. What it binds is not known. The germline V gene encodes CDR1 SGDLS and CDR2 YYNGEE. The CDR3 spans 17 residues. Trimming pared 3 bases from V and 3 bases from J, leaving 20 bases between. Via MiXCR, TCRdb re-called the reads, giving one row per CDR3 protein. The sample gives around 800,000 distinct CDR3 sequences, approximately 32% of which show up once; 9.5% to 15% is in the top ten. The chain links TRBV9 to TRBJ2-3; no reliable D call. The sequences come from cultured CD8+ T cells from PBMCs, collected from culture after CMV antigen stimulation. The TCR sequence derives from a human donor in good health (CMV status not recorded). Some clones in this sample may be carry-over from other donors' samples. The CDR3 sequence is CASSASFLGGPTDTQYF. DNA for the CDR3: TGTGCCAGCAGCGCTTCCTTCCTTGGTGGGCCGACAGATACGCAGTATTTT. The full variable domain, with the rest looked up from reference TRBV9 and TRBJ2-3, is DSGVTQTPKHLITATGQRVTLRCSPRSGDLSVYWYQQSLDQGLQFLIQYYNGEERAKGNILERFSAQQFPDLHSELNLSSLELGDSALYFCASSASFLGGPTDTQYFGPGTRLTVL.